At least ten counts were recorded for the clone carrying this T cell receptor (beta chain). The sample originates from a study of human T cells and chemical hapten exposure. This CDR3 contains 14 residues. The ends lost 8 bases at V and 6 bases at J; junction bases unmatched: 12. The V gene's germline CDR1 is SQVTM and CDR2 ANQGSEA. The time point: patch test 2, 6 weeks after DPC sensitization. Treatment: therapeutic diphenylcyclopropenone sensitization with weekly scalp DPC. From the RACE reads, TCRdb called clonotypes with MiXCR, one entry per CDR3 protein. The data hold 65,000 to 100,000 distinct CDR3 sequences, with 6.6% observed a single time.

The chain is built from TRBV29-1 and TRBJ1-2, with TRBD1 matching over 10 bases. This specimen consisted of whole blood, obtained in connection with sensitization to the hapten diphenylcyclopropenone (DPC). This clonotype originated in a woman aged 30 to 39 with alopecia areata. Some clones in this sample may be carry-over from other donors' samples. CDR3 nucleotides: TGCAGCACCGGGGGGACAGGGGTCTTAAATGGCTACACCTTC. Translation: CSTGGTGVLNGYTF.